A selection of T cell receptor beta chains follows, all from one sample in a study of T cells in Graves' hyperthyroidism and ophthalmopathy. Via MiXCR, TCRdb re-called the multiplex PCR reads, giving one row per CDR3 protein. This table holds 560,000 or so distinct CDR3 sequences, about 43% found once. Sequencing used peripheral blood or thyroid tissue (not recorded which). These receptors were obtained from a woman aged 18-30 years with Graves' hyperthyroidism. Both conserved end residues are part of each CDR3. The order of the fields is J gene, D gene, clone size, V gene, CDR3 protein, CDR3 DNA. A D gene is named only where the DNA matches it firmly. Clone size is shown for a subset of rows, as once, few, many or a class of expanded clone.

TRBJ2-7,TRBD2,.,TRBV7-9,CASSTGPSGRDSEQYF,TGTGCCAGCAGCACCGGACCTAGCGGGAGGGACTCCGAGCAGTACTTC
TRBJ1-1,.,.,TRBV20-1,CSARPTGRVLLGTEAFF,TGCAGTGCGAGACCTACAGGGAGGGTGCTGTTAGGCACTGAAGCTTTCTTT
TRBJ1-2,.,few,TRBV20-1,CSARGSGRDGYTF,TGCAGTGCTAGAGGGTCAGGCAGGGATGGCTACACCTTC
TRBJ1-1,.,.,TRBV6-5,CASSYSIDRNTEAFF,TGTGCCAGCAGTTACTCGATTGATAGGAACACTGAAGCTTTCTTT
TRBJ2-7,TRBD2,few,TRBV7-2,CASSRGGDNSYEQYF,TGTGCCAGCAGCCGGGGGGGGGACAACTCCTACGAGCAGTACTTC
TRBJ1-5,.,many,TRBV2,CASSESRVDQPQHF,TGTGCCAGCAGTGAATCCAGGGTGGATCAGCCCCAGCATTTT
TRBJ2-5,TRBD2,few,TRBV20-1,CSARAGTRIETQYF,TGCAGTGCTAGAGCCGGGACTAGGATCGAGACCCAGTACTTC
TRBJ2-7,.,many,TRBV7-6,CASSSGGHRTQYF,TGTGCCAGCAGCTCAGGGGGGCACCGGACGCAGTACTTC
TRBJ2-7,TRBD1,.,TRBV10-3,CAISGGGQSLRF,TGTGCCATCAGTGGAGGGGGACAGTCCCTTCGGTTC
TRBJ1-5,TRBD1,.,TRBV2,CASRQGASNQPQHF,TGTGCCAGTAGACAGGGGGCCAGCAATCAGCCCCAGCATTTT
TRBJ1-1,.,.,TRBV7-9,CASSSAIAGKAFF,TGTGCCAGCAGCTCAGCCATCGCTGGAAAAGCTTTCTTT
TRBJ2-7,TRBD2,.,TRBV5-4,CASSSVGLAVYEQYF,TGTGCCAGCAGCTCGGTGGGACTAGCGGTCTACGAGCAGTACTTC
TRBJ1-1,TRBD1,.,TRBV2,CASSLQGSGTEAFF,TGTGCCAGCAGTTTACAGGGGTCGGGCACTGAAGCTTTCTTT
TRBJ1-3,.,.,TRBV10-3,CAISESQGGNTIYF,TGTGCCATCAGTGAGTCGCAGGGCGGGAACACCATATATTTT
TRBJ2-7,.,once,TRBV25-1,CASGQGPTYEQYF,TGTGCCAGCGGGCAGGGACCAACCTACGAGCAGTACTTC
TRBJ2-7,TRBD2,.,TRBV25-1,CASRSGRASYKQYF,TGTGCCAGCCGAAGCGGGAGAGCTTCCTACAAGCAGTACTTC
TRBJ2-5,.,.,TRBV24-1,CASLQFETQYF,TGTGCTAGTCTCCAGTTTGAGACCCAGTACTTC
TRBJ1-1,TRBD1,.,TRBV19,CASSIGTGANTEAFF,TGTGCCAGTAGTATCGGGACAGGGGCGAACACTGAAGCTTTCTTT
TRBJ1-1,.,once,TRBV11-1,CASSTLPRVLTEAFF,TGTGCCAGCAGCACGCTCCCCAGGGTTCTCACTGAAGCTTTCTTT
TRBJ2-7,.,.,TRBV29-1,CSVEGGTSYEQYF,TGCAGCGTTGAGGGCGGGACTTCCTACGAGCAGTACTTC
TRBJ2-2,.,.,TRBV11-2,CASSDNTRWGYTGELFF,TGTGCCAGCAGCGATAACACGAGGTGGGGTTACACCGGGGAGCTGTTTTTT
TRBJ2-7,TRBD2,few,TRBV7-9,CASSPNLAGNYEQYF,TGTGCCAGCAGCCCAAATTTAGCGGGGAACTACGAGCAGTACTTC
TRBJ1-4,.,.,TRBV24-1,CATSDSSGRNEKLFF,TGTGCCACCAGTGACTCCAGCGGGAGGAATGAAAAACTGTTTTTT
TRBJ1-1,.,few,TRBV19,CASREQNTEAFF,TGTGCCAGTAGGGAACAGAACACTGAAGCTTTCTTT
TRBJ2-7,.,.,TRBV6-1,CASSDQAVPYEQYF,TGTGCCAGCAGTGATCAAGCGGTCCCCTACGAGCAGTACTTC
TRBJ1-1,TRBD1,.,TRBV11-1,CASSLARDRGAFF,TGTGCCAGCAGCTTAGCCAGGGACAGGGGAGCTTTCTTT
TRBJ1-5,.,.,TRBV24-1,CATSVRSTPGNQPQHF,TGTGCCACCAGTGTCCGGAGTACCCCCGGCAATCAGCCCCAGCATTTT